The text below deals with one T cell receptor beta chain. This sample was taken from a study of siplizumab effects on memory and regulatory T cells. TCRdb's table, derived via immunoSEQ multiplex PCR, lists solely in-frame clones and lacks some. Seen here are about 100,000 clones, about 94% observed once, and the top ten hold approximately 1.5%. The CDR3 is made up of 15 amino acids. Trimming took off 0 bases at V and 3 bases at J, with 12 bases between the two ends. Germline V CDR1 and CDR2: SGHKS, YYEKEE (reference sequence). The sample consisted of non-Treg CD4+ T cells sorted from blood. The chain combines TRBV5-5 with TRBJ1-2; unclear D gene. The clonotype comes from a human donor in good health. DNA for the CDR3: TGTGCCAGCAGCTTGGGCGCCGGCTCGGACTATGGCTACACCTTC. It codes for CASSLGAGSDYGYTF. Based on the CDR3 plus reference TRBV5-5 and TRBJ1-2, the full variable domain is DAGVTQSPTHLIKTRGQQVTLRCSPISGHKSVSWYQQVLGQGPQFIFQYYEKEERGRGNFPDRFSARQFPNYSSELNVNALLLGDSALYLCASSLGAGSDYGYTFGSGTRLTVV.